This T cell receptor (beta chain) was documented in a study of T cell changes during pregnancy in multiple sclerosis. Repertoires were generated with immunoSEQ multiplex PCR, while TCRdb's copy carries only in-frame clones and drops some. The top ten hold around 1.8% of the sample, which has 100,000 or so clones, around 94% seen once. This clone has more than one count but fewer than ten. This CDR3 is built from 17 residues. The trim removed 3 bases at V and 5 bases at J, leaving 13 bases unmatched. Germline CDR1 reads MGHRA; CDR2 reads YSYEKL. This material consisted of peripheral blood, taken after pregnancy. The TCR originated in a female donor in good health, enrolled as a control in a pregnancy study. This chain uses TRBV4-1 with TRBJ1-2, with 9 positions matching TRBD1. The CDR3 protein is CASSHTPLGQGFYGYTF. CDR3 nucleotides: TGCGCCAGCAGCCACACTCCTTTAGGACAGGGGTTTTATGGCTACACCTTC.